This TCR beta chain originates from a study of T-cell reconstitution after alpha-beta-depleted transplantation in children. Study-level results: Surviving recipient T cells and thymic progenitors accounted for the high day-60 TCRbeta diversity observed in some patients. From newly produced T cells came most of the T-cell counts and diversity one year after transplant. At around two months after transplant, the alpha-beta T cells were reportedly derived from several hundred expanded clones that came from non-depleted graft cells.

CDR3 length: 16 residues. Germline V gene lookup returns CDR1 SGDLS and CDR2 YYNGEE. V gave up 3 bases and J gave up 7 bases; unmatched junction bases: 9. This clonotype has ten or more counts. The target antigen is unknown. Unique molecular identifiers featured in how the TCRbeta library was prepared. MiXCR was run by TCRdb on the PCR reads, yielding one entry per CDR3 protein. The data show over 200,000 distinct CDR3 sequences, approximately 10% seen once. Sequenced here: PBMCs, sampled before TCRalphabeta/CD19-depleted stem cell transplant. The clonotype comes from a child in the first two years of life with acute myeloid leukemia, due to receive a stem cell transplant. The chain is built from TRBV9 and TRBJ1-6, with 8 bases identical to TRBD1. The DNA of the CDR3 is TGTGCCAGCAGCGCATCGGGCCAGGGGGCGAATTCACCCCTCCACTTT. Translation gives CASSASGQGANSPLHF.